The T cell receptor beta chain under discussion was sequenced for a study of Ad26.COV2.S vaccination and SARS-CoV-2 variants. Sample treatment: over 15 received Ad26.COV2.S at low or high dose, single or two shots; about 5 received placebo; per-sample allocation not given. The samples were gathered on day 63 after the first injection of vaccine or placebo. Clones were sequenced by immunoSEQ multiplex PCR, and TCRdb holds only the in-frame ones, with some missing. This table has a few hundred thousand clones, over 75% appearing once. The CDR3 consists of 15 residues. V lost 4 bases and J lost 0; bases outside the gene matches: 6. The germline V gene encodes CDR1 MNHEY and CDR2 SMNVEV (reference sequence).

The chain recombines TRBV27 with TRBJ2-7, with TRBD1 identical over 7 bases. This receptor was taken from a person aged 18-65 years who received the Ad26.COV2.S COVID-19 vaccine or a placebo. The sequencing here drew on peripheral blood, taken in a trial of Ad26.COV2.S vaccine versus placebo. CDR3 amino acids: CASSSISGGSYEQYF. The CDR3 bases are TGTGCCAGCAGTTCAATCTCAGGGGGCTCCTACGAGCAGTACTTC.